This T cell receptor beta chain was obtained from a study of neurological immune-mediated disorders. Time point: longitudinal time-point 2. Using its own MiXCR run on the 5' RACE reads, TCRdb lists one record per CDR3 protein. The sample contains tens of thousands of distinct CDR3 sequences, more than 10% of which appear only once. This clonotype was detected many times. This CDR3 is built from 16 residues. V lost 3 bases, J lost 5 bases, and 19 bases lay in between. The sequencing sample was made of PBMCs. The sequence came from a woman in her thirties or forties in good health. The V and J genes are TRBV12-3 or TRBV12-4 and TRBJ2-5; D remains unclear. The CDR3 DNA reads as TGTGCCAGCAGTTTTTTCGGACCCCTACAGTGGGAGACCCAGTACTTC. It codes for CASSFFGPLQWETQYF.